These 5 T cell receptor beta chains were all obtained from the same sample, sequenced in a study of metastatic and nonmetastatic thyroid tumors. The entire patient cohort was treatment-naive prior to thyroid surgery. TCRdb re-called clones via MiXCR from the PCR reads. The repertoire has roughly 1,900 clones, about a tenth of them found once; the top ten carry 35% to 50%. The sample taken for sequencing was tumor tissue. Every receptor here comes from a female donor with papillary thyroid cancer or a benign thyroid nodule (not recorded which). Some clones in this sample may be carry-over from other donors' samples.

Judged by abundance, this clone is medium-sized (0.01 to 0.1%). The rearrangement uses TRBV7-9 and TRBJ2-2, with 12 bases aligning to TRBD2. With V trimmed by 4 bases and J by 2 bases, 5 bases remained unmatched. The CDR3 contains 17 residues. Germline values: CDR1 SEHNR, CDR2 FQNEAQ (reference sequence). Here the CDR3 DNA reads TGTGCCAGCAGCTCCCAGACTAGCGGGGGAAACACCGGGGAGCTGTTTTTT. Its translation is CASSSQTSGGNTGELFF. The complete variable domain, with remaining parts taken from reference TRBV7-9 and TRBJ2-2, reads DTGVSQNPRHKITKRGQNVTFRCDPISEHNRLYWYRQTLGQGPEFLTYFQNEAQLEKSRLLSDRFSAERPKGSFSTLEIQRTEQGDSAMYLCASSSQTSGGNTGELFFGEGSRLTVL.

By share of the sample, this clone is medium-sized. The genes are TRBV19 and TRBJ2-7; TRBD1 is a possible D gene (5 bases). V lost 6 bases and J lost 5, with 17 bases in between. The CDR3 consists of 14 residues. Germline V gene lookup returns CDR1 LNHDA and CDR2 SQIVND (reference sequence). CDR3 coding DNA: TGTGCCAGTAGAGGGGCAGCCGATCAGAACGAGCAGTACTTC. Protein: CASRGAADQNEQYF.

By sample fraction, this clone is medium-sized. The chain links TRBV5-1 to TRBJ2-3; D might be TRBD1 (5 bases). Deletions cut 4 bases from V and 2 bases from J, with 11 bases between. Germline V lookup: CDR1 SGHRS, CDR2 YFSETQ. This CDR3 spans 14 amino acids. CDR3 sequence: CASSMDTSTDTQYF. The CDR3 DNA reads as TGCGCCAGCAGCATGGACACTTCCACAGATACGCAGTATTTT.

By proportion, this clone is medium-sized. The V call is TRBV12-3 or TRBV12-4, the J call TRBJ1-2, with TRBD1 identical over 8 bases. The length of the CDR3 is 14 residues. J gave up 4 bases and V 7 bases, and 8 bases lay outside the gene matches. The CDR3 DNA reads TGTGCCAGCACCCCGGGACAGGAAGCCTATGGCTACACCTTC. Residues: CASTPGQEAYGYTF.

This clone is medium-sized (0.01 to 0.1%) in the sample. This chain joins TRBV7-2 and TRBJ1-2; unclear D gene. V was clipped by 5 bases and J by 2 bases, with 15 bases between them. From germline, CDR1 is SGHTA and CDR2 FQGNSA. The CDR3 is 15 residues long. The CDR3 protein is CASSPGMVINYGYTF. CDR3 DNA: TGTGCCAGCAGCCCCGGCATGGTAATCAACTATGGCTACACCTTC.